The 32 T cell receptor beta chains given below trace back to one sample, sequenced in a study of blood T cell repertoires in COVID-19. TCRdb's table, derived via immunoSEQ multiplex PCR, lists solely in-frame clones and lacks some. The table has 250,000 to 350,000 clones, about nine tenths seen once. The sequenced sample was peripheral blood. Every receptor here comes from a woman aged 40 to 49 who had recovered from COVID-19.

The genes are TRBV24-1 and TRBJ2-1; tentative D call: TRBD2 (6 bases). The CDR3 spans 18 residues. The V end was cut by 0 bases, the J end by 5 bases, with 19 bases between. Germline CDR1 and CDR2: KGHDR and SFDVKD. CDR3 DNA: TGTGCCACCAGTGATTTGAATGCGGTTAGCGGAGCGAACAATGAGCAGTTCTTC. Translated, it gives CATSDLNAVSGANNEQFF.

V and J are TRBV4-1 and TRBJ2-7; 9 nucleotides line up with TRBD2. Germline V gene sequence: CDR1 MGHRA, CDR2 YSYEKL. J lost 6 bases, V lost 6 bases, and 9 bases had no gene match. The CDR3 covers 14 residues. CDR3 sequence (DNA): TGCGCCAGCAGACAAATAGCGGGAGTCCGCGAGCAGTACTTC. This codes for CASRQIAGVREQYF.

This sequence joins TRBV19 and TRBJ2-5; perhaps TRBD2 as D (5 bases). There are 13 residues in the CDR3. V lost 3 bases and J 3 bases, leaving 8 bases between the germline ends. Germline V CDR1 and CDR2: LNHDA, SQIVND (reference sequence). The chain's CDR3 is CASSIIGEETQYF. Written as DNA, the CDR3 is TGTGCCAGTAGTATCATCGGGGAAGAGACCCAGTACTTC. Full variable domain (remainder filled in from reference TRBV19 and TRBJ2-5): DGGITQSPKYLFRKEGQNVTLSCEQNLNHDAMYWYRQDPGQGLRLIYYSQIVNDFQKGDIAEGYSVSREKKESFPLTVTSAQKNPTAFYLCASSIIGEETQYFGPGTRLLVL.

For the CDR3, the DNA is TGTGCCAGCTCACCACCGCGGATTGGAAAAACAGGGCCATACTCCTCCTACGAGCAGTACTTC. It yields the protein CASSPPRIGKTGPYSSYEQYF. This chain uses TRBV18 with TRBJ2-7, with D tentatively TRBD1 (6 bases). The V gene's germline CDR1 is KGHSH and CDR2 LQKENI. The V end lost 0 bases, the J end lost 0 bases, and 27 bases lay between the germline ends. CDR3 length equals 21 residues.

The chain has TRBV7-3 and TRBJ2-7; TRBD1 matches 7 bases. This CDR3 comprises 15 residues. Unmatched junction bases numbered 7, after V lost 1 base and J lost 4 bases. Per germline, CDR1 SGHTA and CDR2 FQGTGA. The CDR3 nucleotides are TGTGCCAGCAGCTTAAGACCGGGACAGAATTACGAGCAGTACTTC. It yields the protein CASSLRPGQNYEQYF. The whole variable domain, remainder taken from reference TRBV7-3 and TRBJ2-7, is GAGVSQTPSNKVTEKGKYVELRCDPISGHTALYWYRQSLGQGPEFLIYFQGTGAADDSGLPNDRFFAVRPEGSVSTLKIQRTERGDSAVYLCASSLRPGQNYEQYFGPGTRLTVT.

This clone was counted a single time. The chain employs TRBV7-9 and TRBJ2-7; D perhaps matches TRBD1 (7 bases). The CDR3 is made up of 15 amino acids. From germline, CDR1 is SEHNR and CDR2 FQNEAQ (reference sequence). The V gene lost 1 base and the J gene lost 6 bases, with 16 bases spanning the gap. In DNA, the CDR3 is TGTGCCAGCAGCTTAGTCCACAAGCAGGGGGGCGAGCAGTACTTC. Residues: CASSLVHKQGGEQYF.

The genes are TRBV12-3 or TRBV12-4 and TRBJ1-2, with 8 bases lining up with TRBD1. V shed 8 bases, J shed 0 bases, and the junction held 2 bases outside the gene matches. CDR3 length equals 13 residues. As DNA, the CDR3 is TGTGCCAGCCGGGACAGGACTAACTATGGCTACACCTTC. Its protein product is CASRDRTNYGYTF.

A note on this clone: The sample contains more than one DNA sequence encoding this CDR3. The chain couples TRBV19 to TRBJ2-3, with 13 bases matching TRBD2. The CDR3 contains 15 residues. After removal of 6 bases from V and 4 bases from J, the junction contained 4 bases not matched to a gene. Germline V lookup: CDR1 LNHDA, CDR2 SQIVND (reference sequence). CDR3 in DNA: TGTGCCAGTAGCAGGACTAGCGGGAGCTCAGATACGCAGTATTTT. It encodes CASSRTSGSSDTQYF.

V usage is TRBV7-9 and J usage is TRBJ2-7, with D possibly being TRBD2 (6 bases). The CDR3 has 13 amino acids. Germline lookup yields CDR1 SEHNR and CDR2 FQNEAQ (reference sequence). Trimming shortened V by 5 bases and J by 7 bases, and 15 bases separated the two germline ends. CDR3 coding DNA: TGTGCCAGCAGCCAGGCGGGACCTCTGGAGCAGTACTTC. It translates to CASSQAGPLEQYF.

V usage is TRBV19 and J usage is TRBJ1-5; 7 bases agree with TRBD1. Germline CDR1 LNHDA, CDR2 SQIVND (reference sequence). The CDR3 is 15 amino acids. Trimming removed 6 bases from V and 0 bases from J; junction bases left unmatched: 5. In DNA, the CDR3 is TGTGCCAGTAGCCGAGGACAGGATAGCAATCAGCCCCAGCATTTT. Its translation is CASSRGQDSNQPQHF. Looking up the rest from reference TRBV19 and TRBJ1-5 gives the full variable domain: DGGITQSPKYLFRKEGQNVTLSCEQNLNHDAMYWYRQDPGQGLRLIYYSQIVNDFQKGDIAEGYSVSREKKESFPLTVTSAQKNPTAFYLCASSRGQDSNQPQHFGDGTRLSIL.

The count of this clone is one. The chain joins TRBV28 to TRBJ2-3; 11 bases are shared with TRBD2. The ends lost 7 bases at V and 5 bases at J; junction bases unmatched: 8. The CDR3 has 15 residues. The V gene's germline CDR1 is MDHEN and CDR2 SYDVKM. CDR3 sequence (DNA): TGTGCCAGCACCGATAGCGGGAGGGCCGGAGATACGCAGTATTTT. Protein: CASTDSGRAGDTQYF.

CDR3 sequence (DNA): TGTGCCAGCAGTGGGGCGACAATTGTAGACAGCACAGATACGCAGTATTTT. Protein product: CASSGATIVDSTDTQYF. The genes are TRBV6-1 and TRBJ2-3; no definite D call. Between the trimmed V and J ends, which lost 4 bases and 0 bases, there was a span of 17 bases. The CDR3 length is 17 residues. Germline V gene sequence: CDR1 MNHNS, CDR2 SASEGT.

V usage is TRBV10-3 and J usage is TRBJ2-6, with D unclear. V lost 3 bases and J lost 6, with 15 bases in between. The CDR3 sequence is 16 residues long. In germline, CDR1 is ENHRY, CDR2 SYGVKD. The CDR3: CAISDQPTRSANVLTF. CDR3 coding DNA: TGTGCCATCAGTGACCAGCCGACAAGGTCGGCCAACGTCCTGACTTTC.

This chain joins TRBV12-3 or TRBV12-4 and TRBJ1-2; perhaps TRBD1 as D (6 bases). The CDR3 is 13 amino acids. V lost 6 bases, J lost 2 bases, and 10 bases lay in between. The CDR3 reads CASSPGQNYGYTF. The DNA for the CDR3 is TGTGCCAGCAGCCCCGGACAGAACTATGGCTACACCTTC.

The chain couples TRBV7-2 to TRBJ2-7; 10 nucleotides agree with TRBD2. CDR3 length: 17 residues. The V and J ends lost 4 bases and 1 base, in that order; junction bases with no gene match: 10. Germline CDR1 reads SGHTA; CDR2 reads FQGNSA. The CDR3 nucleotides read TGTGCCAGCAGCTATCGGGCTAGCGGGAGAGAATCCTACGAGCAGTACTTC. Protein product: CASSYRASGRESYEQYF.

This clone was detected once. V and J are TRBV6-5 and TRBJ2-1, with 7 positions matching TRBD2. The CDR3 length is 16 residues. Looked up from germline, CDR1 is MNHEY and CDR2 is SVGAGI. The V gene end was trimmed by 3 bases and the J gene end by 8 bases; junction bases not matched to a gene: 13. The CDR3 sequence is CASSYGLAGAFHEQFF. The DNA of the CDR3 is TGTGCCAGCAGTTATGGTCTCGCGGGAGCTTTCCATGAGCAGTTCTTC.

The gene calls are TRBV9 and TRBJ2-3; TRBD2 matches 8 bases. The germline gives CDR1 SGDLS, CDR2 YYNGEE. V was pared by 0 bases and J by 2 bases, with 14 bases of the junction left unmatched. This CDR3 has 19 residues. The CDR3 loop reads CASSVEGVGREASTDTQYF. DNA of the CDR3: TGTGCCAGCAGCGTAGAAGGGGTGGGGCGGGAGGCTTCCACAGATACGCAGTATTTT.

The chain has TRBV27 and TRBJ1-4; 7 bases are a match to TRBD1. Per the germline V gene, CDR1 is MNHEY and CDR2 is SMNVEV (reference sequence). The CDR3 runs 15 residues. Unmatched junction bases numbered 5, after V lost 5 bases and J lost 2 bases. CDR3 protein: CASSTYRGTNEKLFF. For the CDR3, the DNA is TGTGCCAGCAGTACCTACAGGGGCACTAATGAAAAACTGTTTTTT.

About this clone itself: The sample carries other DNA sequences with the same CDR3. This chain links TRBV18 with TRBJ2-7; 13 bases map to TRBD2. Per the germline V gene, CDR1 is KGHSH and CDR2 is LQKENI. The CDR3 length is 16 residues. Trimming took 3 bases from V and 2 from J; bases not matched to a gene: 4. The CDR3 region is CASSPPGTSGTYEQYF. Written as DNA, the CDR3 is TGTGCCAGCTCACCGCCCGGGACTAGCGGGACCTACGAGCAGTACTTC. The full variable domain, its missing parts supplied by reference TRBV18 and TRBJ2-7, is NAGVMQNPRHLVRRRGQEARLRCSPMKGHSHVYWYRQLPEEGLKFMVYLQKENIIDESGMPKERFSAEFPKEGPSILRIQQVVRGDSAAYFCASSPPGTSGTYEQYFGPGTRLTVT.

The chain is built from TRBV3-1 (or the pseudogene TRBV3-2) and TRBJ1-6; D unresolved. The CDR3 contains 15 residues. With 1 base removed from V and 11 bases from J, the gap between germline ends came to 15 bases. The germline CDR1 and CDR2 sequences are LGHDT and YNNKEL (reference sequence). The CDR3 is CASSQGGGPRTPLHF. DNA for the CDR3: TGTGCCAGCAGCCAAGGAGGAGGTCCAAGGACACCCCTCCACTTT.

The CDR3 region has the DNA TGTGCCAGCAGCTTAGCGGGGGCAGGGGGCAACACTGAAGCTTTCTTT. Translation gives CASSLAGAGGNTEAFF. The rearrangement uses TRBV7-8 and TRBJ1-1, with TRBD1 matching over 8 bases. Germline V gene data show CDR1 as SGHVS and CDR2 as FQNEAQ. The CDR3 extends over 16 amino acids. The V and J ends lost 0 bases and 2 bases, in that order; junction bases with no gene match: 5.

This chain joins TRBV6-5 and TRBJ1-5, with D uncertain. The CDR3 covers 13 residues. The V gene lost 0 bases and the J gene lost 7 bases, with 7 bases spanning the gap. Germline V lookup: CDR1 MNHEY, CDR2 SVGAGI. The CDR3 DNA is TGTGCCAGCAGTTACTCTTGGGAGCAGCCCCAGCATTTT. This encodes CASSYSWEQPQHF.

The chain recombines TRBV3-1 (or the pseudogene TRBV3-2) with TRBJ1-3, with D possibly matching TRBD1 (5 bases). Germline values: CDR1 LGHDT, CDR2 YNNKEL (reference sequence). This CDR3 is 15 amino acids long. V was pared by 4 bases and J by 2 bases, with 12 bases between. The CDR3 is CASSLVDSPGNTIYF. Here the CDR3 DNA reads TGTGCCAGCAGCCTTGTAGACAGTCCTGGAAACACCATATATTTT.

The V gene is TRBV21-1, the J gene TRBJ2-5; the tabulated D call, TRBD2, remains unverified against the DNA. TRBV21-1 is a documented pseudogene. The CDR3 loop spans 16 amino acids. CDR3: CASSKLGGSVRKTQYF. CDR3 in DNA: TGTGCCAGCAGCAAACTCGGCGGGAGCGTTCGGAAGACCCAGTACTTC.

The chain employs TRBV5-1 and TRBJ2-7, with TRBD2 matching 8 bases. Unmatched junction bases numbered 2, after V lost 4 bases and J lost 2 bases. CDR1 is SGHRS and CDR2 is YFSETQ in the germline V gene. The CDR3 runs 13 residues. CDR3 in DNA: TGCGCCAGCAGCCGTAGCGGGACCTACGAGCAGTACTTC. Amino acids: CASSRSGTYEQYF.

The rearrangement links TRBV3-1 (or the pseudogene TRBV3-2) to TRBJ2-1, with 8 bases fitting TRBD2. After removal of 3 bases from V and 4 bases from J, the junction contained 5 bases not matched to a gene. The CDR3 spans 15 residues. Germline loops: CDR1 LGHDT, CDR2 YNNKEL (reference sequence). The CDR3 coding sequence is TGTGCCAGCAGCCATGAAGCGGGAGTATACAATGAGCAGTTCTTC. This gives the protein CASSHEAGVYNEQFF.

The CDR3 protein is CARSPRDRKKGNTEAFF. Written as DNA, the CDR3 is TGTGCCAGAAGCCCCCGGGACAGGAAAAAGGGGAACACTGAAGCTTTCTTT. This chain uses TRBV5-3 with TRBJ1-1; 8 bases agree with TRBD1. TRBV5-3 is designated an ORF whose function remains uncertain. The CDR3 consists of 17 residues. V lost 4 bases to trimming and J lost 1 base; unmatched junction nucleotides: 12.

This rearrangement joins TRBV30 to TRBJ2-5, with D possibly being TRBD1 (5 bases). The CDR3 covers 15 residues. V was cut by 2 bases and J by 9 bases, with 22 bases left in between. Per the germline V gene, CDR1 is GTSNPN and CDR2 is SVGIG (reference sequence). DNA of the CDR3: TGTGCCTGGAGTATCGGCCAGGGCGGCCAAGAATCCCAGTACTTC. As protein: CAWSIGQGGQESQYF.

This clone was detected only a few times. J is TRBJ1-5 and V is TRBV18; D not certain. Germline CDR1 KGHSH, CDR2 LQKENI. The CDR3 runs 13 residues. Deletions cut 2 bases from V and 7 bases from J, with 9 bases between. The CDR3 bases are TGTGCCAGCTCACCATCCCGGGGACAGCCCCAGCATTTT. Protein product: CASSPSRGQPQHF. Full variable domain (rest looked up from reference TRBV18 and TRBJ1-5): NAGVMQNPRHLVRRRGQEARLRCSPMKGHSHVYWYRQLPEEGLKFMVYLQKENIIDESGMPKERFSAEFPKEGPSILRIQQVVRGDSAAYFCASSPSRGQPQHFGDGTRLSIL.

The J gene is TRBJ1-2, the V gene TRBV11-3; a weak D match, TRBD1 (5 bases). This CDR3 is 13 amino acids long. V was trimmed by 6 bases and J by 3 bases, leaving 11 bases between them. Per the germline V gene, CDR1 is SGHNT and CDR2 is YENEEA. Here the CDR3 reads CASSSQGYYGYTF. Here the CDR3 DNA reads TGTGCCAGCAGTTCGCAGGGTTACTATGGCTACACCTTC. Complete variable domain (other parts from reference TRBV11-3 and TRBJ1-2): EAGVVQSPRYKIIEKKQPVAFWCNPISGHNTLYWYLQNLGQGPELLIRYENEEAVDDSQLPKDRFSAERLKGVDSTLKIQPAELGDSAVYLCASSSQGYYGYTFGSGTRLTVV.

The chain employs TRBV7-9 and TRBJ2-1, with no clear D. V was shortened by 5 bases and J by 0 bases, with 5 bases between the two germline ends. In germline, CDR1 is SEHNR, CDR2 FQNEAQ (reference sequence). The CDR3 sequence is 13 residues long. CDR3 coding DNA: TGTGCCAGCAGCCCGAGCTCCTACAATGAGCAGTTCTTC. Its translation is CASSPSSYNEQFF.

V gene TRBV24-1 combines with J gene TRBJ1-2; no clear D. CDR1 and CDR2 from the germline V gene are KGHDR and SFDVKD. CDR3 size: 14 residues. V lost 2 bases and J lost 3, with 9 bases in between. The CDR3 here is CATSDSRTDYGYTF. As DNA, the CDR3 is TGTGCCACCAGTGATTCTAGAACCGACTATGGCTACACCTTC.